This T cell receptor beta chain is from a study of blood T cell repertoires in COVID-19. Study background: Collection of acute and convalescent COVID-19 samples took place in the United States, Italy and Spain. The analysed material was cDNA or gDNA that came from T cells, B-cell-depleted T cells, or PBMCs.

Trimming pared 3 bases from V and 6 bases from J, leaving 12 bases between. CDR1 is SGHNT and CDR2 is YYREEE in the germline V gene (reference sequence). The CDR3 runs to 14 residues. Assay: immunoSEQ multiplex PCR; the TCRdb copy retains only in-frame clones and omits some. The data hold about 310,000 clones, with approximately 89% observed a single time. Participants' own reports of clinical history determined their cohort assignment. Donors of Cohort 3 who recovered were those that had two negative PCRs, clearance, or symptom resolution. V and J are TRBV5-4 and TRBJ1-4; D is perhaps TRBD1 (5 bases). The specimen sequenced was PBMCs or T cells enriched from blood (not recorded which). This clonotype originated in a middle-aged woman who had recovered from COVID-19. CDR3 region: CASSSTETYEKLFF. The CDR3 DNA is TGTGCCAGCAGCTCGACAGAGACTTATGAAAAACTGTTTTTT.